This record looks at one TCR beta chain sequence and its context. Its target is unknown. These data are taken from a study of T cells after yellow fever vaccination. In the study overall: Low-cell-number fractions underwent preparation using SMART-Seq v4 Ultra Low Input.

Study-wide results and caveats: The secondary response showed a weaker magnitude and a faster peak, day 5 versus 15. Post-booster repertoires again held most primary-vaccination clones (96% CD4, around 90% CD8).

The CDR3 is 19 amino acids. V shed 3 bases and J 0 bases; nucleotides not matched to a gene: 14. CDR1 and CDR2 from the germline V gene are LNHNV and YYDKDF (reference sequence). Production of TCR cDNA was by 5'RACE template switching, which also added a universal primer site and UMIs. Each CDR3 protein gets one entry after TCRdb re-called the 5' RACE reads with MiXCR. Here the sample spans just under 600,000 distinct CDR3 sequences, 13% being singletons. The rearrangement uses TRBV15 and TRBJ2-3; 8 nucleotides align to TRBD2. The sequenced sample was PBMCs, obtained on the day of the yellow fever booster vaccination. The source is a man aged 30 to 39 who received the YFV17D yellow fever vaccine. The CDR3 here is CATSRLHLSGMGSTDTQYF. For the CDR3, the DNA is TGTGCCACCAGCAGGCTACACCTTAGCGGGATGGGAAGCACAGATACGCAGTATTTT.